The 15 T cell receptor beta chains in this list originate from one sample, sequenced in a study of sequential checkpoint blockade in melanoma. Treatment in this sample: randomized to nivolumab then ipilimumab (arm A) or the reverse (arm B). Repertoires were generated with immunoSEQ multiplex PCR, while TCRdb's copy carries only in-frame clones and drops some. The table includes nearly 11,000 clones, nearly 80% detected once. The sequencing here drew on CD8+ T cells sorted from blood (inferred from file names), taken from a patient given nivolumab and ipilimumab in sequence. The receptor set was obtained from a human donor with melanoma.

V and J are TRBV6-5 and TRBJ1-2; D might be TRBD1 (6 bases). V dropped 4 bases and J dropped 6 bases, with 15 bases sitting between them. This CDR3 has 14 residues. Germline V gene sequence: CDR1 MNHEY, CDR2 SVGAGI. The CDR3 bases are TGTGCCAGCAGTTTAACAGGGTCAGGTCATGGCTACACCTTC. Residues: CASSLTGSGHGYTF.

The rearrangement links TRBV4-1 to TRBJ2-7; 11 positions agree with TRBD1. The J segment lost 5 bases and the V segment lost 6 bases, leaving 15 bases of the junction unmatched. Germline lookup yields CDR1 MGHRA and CDR2 YSYEKL. This CDR3 is 17 amino acids long. The CDR3 region is CASRQHPLGTGGHEQYF. In nucleotides, the CDR3 is TGCGCCAGCAGGCAACACCCCCTGGGGACAGGGGGGCACGAGCAGTACTTC.

The V gene is TRBV28, the J gene TRBJ2-1; no reliable D call. Germline CDR1 MDHEN, CDR2 SYDVKM. CDR3 length: 15 residues. Trimming removed 3 bases at V and 6 bases at J, with 15 bases between. CDR3 loop: CASSFRVSVSNEQFF. CDR3 sequence (DNA): TGTGCCAGCAGTTTTAGAGTAAGCGTAAGCAATGAGCAGTTCTTC.

The CDR3 region has the DNA TGTGCCAGCAGCCCAATGGGGGGGGGTCAGCCCCAGCATTTT. Amino acid sequence: CASSPMGGGQPQHF. The chain links TRBV7-6 to TRBJ1-5, with D perhaps TRBD1 (5 bases). The CDR3 runs to 14 residues. Germline CDR1 and CDR2: SGHVS and FNYEAQ. The V end was cut by 5 bases, the J end by 6 bases, with 14 bases between.

The chain employs TRBV28 and TRBJ2-7; weak D call: TRBD1 (6 bases). Looked up from germline, CDR1 is MDHEN and CDR2 is SYDVKM. The germline V and J ends were trimmed by 3 bases and 0 bases, with 15 bases remaining between them. The CDR3 has 16 amino acids. The CDR3 protein is CASSFGEGGYSYEQYF. Here the CDR3 DNA reads TGTGCCAGCAGTTTCGGGGAAGGGGGATACTCCTACGAGCAGTACTTC.

This clone was recorded a few times. CDR3 nucleotide sequence: TGTGCCAGCTCACCAAGGGACATCTATGGCTACACCTTC. Amino acid sequence: CASSPRDIYGYTF. V and J are TRBV18 and TRBJ1-2; possibly TRBD1 for D (6 bases). The V end lost 2 bases, the J end lost 4 bases, and 8 bases lay between the germline ends. Germline V gene lookup returns CDR1 KGHSH and CDR2 LQKENI. CDR3 length: 13 amino acids.

V is TRBV6-1 and J is TRBJ2-2, with TRBD2 matching over 12 bases. CDR3 length: 14 amino acids. Germline lookup yields CDR1 MNHNS and CDR2 SASEGT. The V segment lost 6 bases and the J segment 7 bases; nucleotides outside the gene matches: 3. The CDR3 here is CASRTSGSVGELFF. CDR3 nucleotides: TGTGCCAGCAGGACTAGCGGGAGTGTCGGGGAGCTGTTTTTT.

The chain combines TRBV7-9 with TRBJ1-1; D unresolved. V gave up 11 bases and J gave up 0 bases, with 10 bases separating them. CDR3 length: 12 residues. In germline, CDR1 is SEHNR, CDR2 FQNEAQ (reference sequence). CDR3 in DNA: TGTGCCTCTCCGTACTTGAACACTGAAGCTTTCTTT. Translation: CASPYLNTEAFF.

The chain combines TRBV25-1 with TRBJ2-5, with D unclear. Trimming cost V 4 bases and J 6 bases, with 9 bases left between them. Germline V gene lookup returns CDR1 MGHDK and CDR2 SYGVNS. This CDR3 has 12 amino acids. The CDR3 DNA is TGTGCCAGCAGTGCCCCCAGGAAGACCCAGTACTTC. Protein product: CASSAPRKTQYF.

The chain links TRBV7-8 to TRBJ2-5, with D tentatively TRBD1 (6 bases). Germline V gene lookup returns CDR1 SGHVS and CDR2 FQNEAQ. V lost 6 bases, J lost 5 bases, and 13 bases lay in between. The CDR3 has 13 residues. The chain's CDR3 is CASRGHLRETQYF. In DNA, the CDR3 is TGTGCCAGCAGGGGACACCTAAGGGAGACCCAGTACTTC. The variable domain in full, completed from reference TRBV7-8 and TRBJ2-5, reads GAGVSQSPRYKVAKRGQDVALRCDPISGHVSLFWYQQALGQGPEFLTYFQNEAQLDKSGLPSDRFFAERPEGSVSTLKIQRTQQEDSAVYLCASRGHLRETQYFGPGTRLLVL.

This clone occurred a few times. The chain employs TRBV10-3 and TRBJ1-6; D perhaps matches TRBD1 (6 bases). Germline loops: CDR1 ENHRY, CDR2 SYGVKD. The CDR3 is 17 residues long. V gave up 3 bases and J gave up 3 bases, with 15 bases separating them. CDR3 residues: CAISERAPDSYNSPLHF. CDR3 nucleotide sequence: TGTGCCATCAGTGAAAGGGCCCCGGACAGCTATAATTCACCCCTCCACTTT.

This chain joins TRBV27 and TRBJ2-1; the match to TRBD2 covers 10 bases. V shed 5 bases, J shed 2 bases, and the junction held 0 bases outside the gene matches. The CDR3 sequence is 14 residues long. Per the germline V gene, CDR1 is MNHEY and CDR2 is SMNVEV (reference sequence). The CDR3 reads CASSLAGAYNEQFF. CDR3 DNA: TGTGCCAGCAGTCTAGCGGGAGCCTACAATGAGCAGTTCTTC.

The chain recombines TRBV15 with TRBJ2-5, with 11 bases lining up with TRBD2. The CDR3 has 15 amino acids. V lost 5 bases and J lost 4; bases outside the gene matches: 6. The V gene's germline CDR1 is LNHNV and CDR2 YYDKDF (reference sequence). The CDR3 DNA sequence: TGTGCCACCAGCCGACTAGCGGGGTTGGGAGAGACCCAGTACTTC. Translating gives CATSRLAGLGETQYF.

This sequence joins TRBV27 and TRBJ2-7; D not certain. Germline V gene lookup returns CDR1 MNHEY and CDR2 SMNVEV (reference sequence). This CDR3 is built from 13 residues. Trimming removed 5 bases at V and 3 bases at J, with 11 bases between. The CDR3 bases are TGTGCCAGCAGTCCCGGAGTAAACTACGAGCAGTACTTC. Its translation is CASSPGVNYEQYF.

Comment on this clone: A much larger clone is a single base away; this may be a read error. Within the sample, other DNA sequences also encode this same CDR3. The CDR3 region has the DNA TGTGCCAGCAGCCAAGATCTGGGGCTAGCGGTTCGGGGAGGAGATACGCAGTATTTT. Its protein product is CASSQDLGLAVRGGDTQYF. The J gene is TRBJ2-3, the V gene TRBV4-2; 7 bases line up with TRBD2. The CDR3 runs 19 residues. Germline CDR1 and CDR2: LGHNA and YNFKEQ. Unmatched junction bases numbered 17, after V lost 0 bases and J lost 5 bases.